This T cell receptor beta chain was documented in a study of blood T cell repertoires in COVID-19. About the study: COVID-19 samples, acute and convalescent, were from the United States, Italy and Spain. From T cells, B-cell-depleted T cells, or PBMCs came the material, which was cDNA or gDNA.

The CDR3 contains 15 residues. V was cut by 1 base and J by 0 bases, with 9 bases left in between. The germline V gene encodes CDR1 SGHTA and CDR2 FQGNSA. In the authors' methods: Estimates of nucleated cell counts were drawn from the amplification of reference gene primers. The method was immunoSEQ multiplex PCR; TCRdb's version includes in-frame clones alone and lacks a portion of them. That table gives V, J and clone size, and the DNA gave D and trimming. Seen here are 70,000 to 95,000 clones, approximately 82% observed once, and the top ten hold about 22%. The rearrangement links TRBV7-2 to TRBJ1-2, with a possible D match to TRBD1 (5 bases). The source is a woman between 45 and 60 years old with acute or convalescent COVID-19. The sequenced sample consisted of peripheral blood. The CDR3 sequence is CASSLDRPPNYGYTF. CDR3 coding DNA: TGTGCCAGCAGCTTAGACAGGCCACCTAACTATGGCTACACCTTC.